A single sample gave rise to the 7 T cell receptor beta chains below, sequenced in a study of blood T cell repertoires in COVID-19. The protocol was immunoSEQ multiplex PCR, while the TCRdb copy is restricted to in-frame clones and leaves out a portion. The sample contains more than 250,000 clones, 83% of which appear only once. Source material: peripheral blood. The receptors originated from a man aged 60 to 75 who had recovered from COVID-19.

A single count supports this clone. V is TRBV10-3 and J is TRBJ2-1; D is perhaps TRBD1 (6 bases). Trimming stripped 6 bases from V and 0 bases from J, with 12 bases between. This CDR3 is 15 amino acids long. Germline lookup yields CDR1 ENHRY and CDR2 SYGVKD. CDR3 in amino acids: CAISPRGGSYNEQFF. Written as DNA, the CDR3 is TGTGCCATCAGCCCTAGAGGGGGCTCCTACAATGAGCAGTTCTTC.

This clone was detected a few times. The chain has TRBV28 and TRBJ1-1, with D uncertain. In germline, CDR1 is MDHEN, CDR2 SYDVKM. V dropped 6 bases and J dropped 4 bases, with 6 bases sitting between them. CDR3 size: 11 residues. The CDR3 DNA is TGTGCCAGCAGCACTCCCACTGAAGCTTTCTTT. It yields the protein CASSTPTEAFF.

The V call is TRBV24-1, the J call TRBJ2-2; TRBD1 matches at 8 bases. V lost 8 bases to trimming and J lost 4 bases; unmatched junction nucleotides: 11. CDR1 KGHDR and CDR2 SFDVKD come from the germline V gene. CDR3 size: 16 residues. The CDR3 nucleotides read TGTGCCACCATGGGTCCCGGGACAGGTGGCACCGGGGAGCTGTTTTTT. Protein sequence: CATMGPGTGGTGELFF.

This clone turned up a few times. The rearrangement joins TRBV18 to TRBJ2-7; D not certain. The CDR3 is 11 residues long. Trimming left V 3 bases short and J 2 bases short, with 2 bases between. Per germline, CDR1 KGHSH and CDR2 LQKENI. In nucleotides, the CDR3 is TGTGCCAGCTCACCCGCCTACGAGCAGTACTTC. It is translated as CASSPAYEQYF.

Here the CDR3 reads CASRRGTGGSYEQYF. In DNA form, the CDR3 reads TGTGCCAGCAGGCGCGGGACAGGGGGCTCCTACGAGCAGTACTTC. The gene calls are TRBV28 and TRBJ2-7; 11 positions agree with TRBD1. Germline CDR1 MDHEN, CDR2 SYDVKM. This CDR3 spans 15 amino acids. With V trimmed by 6 bases and J by 0 bases, 4 bases remained unmatched. The full variable domain, its missing parts supplied by reference TRBV28 and TRBJ2-7, is DVKVTQSSRYLVKRTGEKVFLECVQDMDHENMFWYRQDPGLGLRLIYFSYDVKMKEKGDIPEGYSVSREKKERFSLILESASTNQTSMYLCASRRGTGGSYEQYFGPGTRLTVT.

This clone was seen only once. The chain recombines TRBV7-2 with TRBJ2-7; 9 nucleotides match TRBD1. Trimming cost V 4 bases and J 4 bases; bases outside gene matches: 5. The CDR3 length is 14 residues. Germline values: CDR1 SGHTA, CDR2 FQGNSA. In DNA form, the CDR3 reads TGTGCCAGCAGCTCAGGGACAGGGTCTTACGAGCAGTACTTC. The encoded protein is CASSSGTGSYEQYF.

V is TRBV14 and J is TRBJ2-1, with TRBD1 identical over 7 bases. The CDR3 contains 15 residues. Germline V gives CDR1 SGHDN, CDR2 FVKESK. The V segment lost 1 base and the J segment 4 bases; nucleotides outside the gene matches: 4. CDR3 sequence: CASSQVTGAYNEQFF. CDR3 DNA: TGTGCCAGCAGCCAAGTCACAGGGGCGTACAATGAGCAGTTCTTC.